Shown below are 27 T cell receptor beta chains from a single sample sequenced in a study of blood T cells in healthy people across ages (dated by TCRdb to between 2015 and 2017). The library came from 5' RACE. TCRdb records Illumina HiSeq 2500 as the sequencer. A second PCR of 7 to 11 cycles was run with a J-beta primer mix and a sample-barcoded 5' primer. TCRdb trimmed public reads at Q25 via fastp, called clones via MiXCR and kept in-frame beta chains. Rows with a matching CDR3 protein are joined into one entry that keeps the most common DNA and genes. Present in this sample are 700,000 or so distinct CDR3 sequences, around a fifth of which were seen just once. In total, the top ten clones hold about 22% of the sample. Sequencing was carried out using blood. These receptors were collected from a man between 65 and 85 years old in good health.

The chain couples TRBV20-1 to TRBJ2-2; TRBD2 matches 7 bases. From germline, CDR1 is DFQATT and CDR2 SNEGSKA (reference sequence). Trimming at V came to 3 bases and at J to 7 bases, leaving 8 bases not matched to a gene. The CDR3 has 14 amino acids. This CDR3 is CSARGTKEVGELFF. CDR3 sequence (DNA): TGCAGTGCTAGGGGGACTAAGGAAGTCGGGGAGCTGTTTTTT.

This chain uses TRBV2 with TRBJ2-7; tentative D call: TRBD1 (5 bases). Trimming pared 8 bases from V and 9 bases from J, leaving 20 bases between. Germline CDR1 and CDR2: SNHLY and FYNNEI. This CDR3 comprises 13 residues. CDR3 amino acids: CASESGLTGWQYF. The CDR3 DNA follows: TGTGCCAGCGAATCAGGGCTCACGGGCTGGCAGTACTTC. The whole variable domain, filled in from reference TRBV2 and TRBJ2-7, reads EPEVTQTPSHQVTQMGQEVILRCVPISNHLYFYWYRQILGQKVEFLVSFYNNEISEKSEIFDDQFSVERPDGSNFTLKIRSTKLEDSAMYFCASESGLTGWQYFGPGTRLTVT.

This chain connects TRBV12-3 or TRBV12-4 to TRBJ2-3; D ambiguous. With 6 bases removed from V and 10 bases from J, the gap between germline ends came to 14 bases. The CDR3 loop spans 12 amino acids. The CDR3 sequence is CASRPTIKAQYF. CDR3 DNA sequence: TGTGCCAGCAGGCCGACCATCAAAGCGCAGTATTTT.

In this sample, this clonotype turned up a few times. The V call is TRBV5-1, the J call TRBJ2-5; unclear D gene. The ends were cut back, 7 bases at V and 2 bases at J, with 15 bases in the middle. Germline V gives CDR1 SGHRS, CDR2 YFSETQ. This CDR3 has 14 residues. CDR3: CASRPAPDQETQYF. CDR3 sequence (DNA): TGCGCCAGCCGGCCGGCCCCCGATCAAGAGACCCAGTACTTC.

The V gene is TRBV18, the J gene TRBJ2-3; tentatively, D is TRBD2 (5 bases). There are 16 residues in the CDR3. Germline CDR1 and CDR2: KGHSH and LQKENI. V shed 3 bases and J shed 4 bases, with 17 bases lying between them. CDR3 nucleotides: TGTGCCAGCTCACCCCGGAGGTCCCACGAGTCAGATACGCAGTATTTT. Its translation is CASSPRRSHESDTQYF.

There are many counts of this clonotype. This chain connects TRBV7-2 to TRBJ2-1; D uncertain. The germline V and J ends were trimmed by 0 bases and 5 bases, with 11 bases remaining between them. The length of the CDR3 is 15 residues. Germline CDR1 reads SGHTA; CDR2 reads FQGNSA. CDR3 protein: CASSLAGINDNEQFF. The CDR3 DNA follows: TGTGCCAGCAGCTTAGCGGGAATCAACGACAATGAGCAGTTCTTC.

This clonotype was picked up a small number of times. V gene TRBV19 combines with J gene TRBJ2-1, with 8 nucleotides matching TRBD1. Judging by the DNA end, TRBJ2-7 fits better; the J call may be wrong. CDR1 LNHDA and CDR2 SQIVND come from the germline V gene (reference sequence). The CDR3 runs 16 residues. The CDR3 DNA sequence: TGTGCCAGTAGTAACCTGGGGCGGACAGGGTCCTACGAGCAGTACTTC. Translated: CASSNLGRTGSYEQYF.

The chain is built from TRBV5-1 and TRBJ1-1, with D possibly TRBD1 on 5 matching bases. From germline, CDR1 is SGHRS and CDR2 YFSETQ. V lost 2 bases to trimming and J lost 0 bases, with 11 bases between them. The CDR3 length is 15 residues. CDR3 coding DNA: TGCGCCAGCAGCTTATCTGACAGCTTGAACACTGAAGCTTTCTTT. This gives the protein CASSLSDSLNTEAFF. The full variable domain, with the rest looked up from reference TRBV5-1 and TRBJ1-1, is KAGVTQTPRYLIKTRGQQVTLSCSPISGHRSVSWYQQTPGQGLQFLFEYFSETQRNKGNFPGRFSGRQFSNSRSEMNVSTLELGDSALYLCASSLSDSLNTEAFFGQGTRLTVV.

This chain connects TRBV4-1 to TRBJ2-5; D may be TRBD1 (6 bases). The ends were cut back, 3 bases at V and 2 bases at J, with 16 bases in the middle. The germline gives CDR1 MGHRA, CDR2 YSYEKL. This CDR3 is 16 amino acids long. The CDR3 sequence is CASSQGAVGTQETQYF. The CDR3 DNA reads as TGCGCCAGCAGCCAGGGCGCGGTGGGGACACAAGAGACCCAGTACTTC.

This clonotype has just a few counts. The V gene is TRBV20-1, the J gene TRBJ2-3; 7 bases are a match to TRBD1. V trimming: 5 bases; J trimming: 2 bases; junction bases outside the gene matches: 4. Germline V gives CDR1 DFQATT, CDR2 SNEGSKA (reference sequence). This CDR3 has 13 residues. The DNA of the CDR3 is TGCAGTGCTCTTGACAGGGTCACAGATACGCAGTATTTT. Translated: CSALDRVTDTQYF.

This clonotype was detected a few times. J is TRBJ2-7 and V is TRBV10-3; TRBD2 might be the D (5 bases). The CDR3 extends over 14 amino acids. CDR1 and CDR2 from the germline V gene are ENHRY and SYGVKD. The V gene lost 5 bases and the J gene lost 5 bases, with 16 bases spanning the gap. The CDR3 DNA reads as TGTGCCATCAGTCTACGGGCACTAGGGAACGAGCAGTACTTC. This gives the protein CAISLRALGNEQYF.

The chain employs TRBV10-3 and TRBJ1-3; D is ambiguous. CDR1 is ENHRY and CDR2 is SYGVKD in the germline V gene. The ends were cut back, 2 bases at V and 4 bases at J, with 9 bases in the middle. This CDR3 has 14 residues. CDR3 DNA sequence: TGTGCCATCAGTGAGGAACACAACGGAAACACCATATATTTT. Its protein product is CAISEEHNGNTIYF.

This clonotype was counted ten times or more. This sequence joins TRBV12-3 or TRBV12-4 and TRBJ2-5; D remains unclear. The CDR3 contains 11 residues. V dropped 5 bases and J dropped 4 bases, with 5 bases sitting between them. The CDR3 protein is CASSTRETQYF. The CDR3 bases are TGTGCCAGCAGTACCCGAGAGACCCAGTACTTC.

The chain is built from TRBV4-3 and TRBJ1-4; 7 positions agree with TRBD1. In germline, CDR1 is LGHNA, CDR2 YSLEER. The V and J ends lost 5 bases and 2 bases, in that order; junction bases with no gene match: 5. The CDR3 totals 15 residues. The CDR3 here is CASSYQTGTNEKLFF. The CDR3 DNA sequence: TGCGCCAGCAGCTACCAGACAGGGACTAATGAAAAACTGTTTTTT.

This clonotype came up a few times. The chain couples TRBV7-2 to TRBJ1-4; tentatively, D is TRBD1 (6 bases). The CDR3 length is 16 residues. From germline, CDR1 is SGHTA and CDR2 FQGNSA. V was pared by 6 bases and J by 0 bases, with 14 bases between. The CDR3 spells CASSPGWGPTNEKLFF. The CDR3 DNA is TGTGCCAGCAGTCCCGGGTGGGGGCCAACTAATGAAAAACTGTTTTTT.

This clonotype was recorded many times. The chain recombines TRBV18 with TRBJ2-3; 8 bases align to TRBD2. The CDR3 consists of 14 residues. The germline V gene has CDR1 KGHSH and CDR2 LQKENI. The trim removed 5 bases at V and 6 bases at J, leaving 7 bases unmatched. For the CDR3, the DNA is TGTGCCAGCTCATCGGGACTAGGGGCCGATACGCAGTATTTT. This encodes CASSSGLGADTQYF.

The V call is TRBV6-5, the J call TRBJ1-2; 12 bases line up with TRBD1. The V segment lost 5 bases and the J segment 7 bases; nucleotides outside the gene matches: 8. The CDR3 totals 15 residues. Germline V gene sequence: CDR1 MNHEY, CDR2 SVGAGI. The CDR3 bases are TGTGCCAGCAGTAACCGGGACAGGGGGCGAATTGGCTACACCTTC. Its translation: CASSNRDRGRIGYTF.

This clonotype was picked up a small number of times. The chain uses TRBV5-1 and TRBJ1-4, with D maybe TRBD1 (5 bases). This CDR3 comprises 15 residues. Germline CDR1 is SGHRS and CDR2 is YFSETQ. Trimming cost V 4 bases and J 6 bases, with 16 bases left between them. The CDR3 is CASSDNTGRDEKLFF. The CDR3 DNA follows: TGCGCCAGCAGCGACAATACAGGACGAGATGAAAAACTGTTTTTT.

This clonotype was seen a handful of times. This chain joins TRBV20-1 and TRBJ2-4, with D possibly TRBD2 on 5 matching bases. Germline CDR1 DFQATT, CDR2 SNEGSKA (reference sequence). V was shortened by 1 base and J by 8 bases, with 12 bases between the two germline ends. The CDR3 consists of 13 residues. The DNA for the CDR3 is TGCAGTGCTAGAGGTCAGGTCGGGGACATTCAGTACTTC. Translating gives CSARGQVGDIQYF.

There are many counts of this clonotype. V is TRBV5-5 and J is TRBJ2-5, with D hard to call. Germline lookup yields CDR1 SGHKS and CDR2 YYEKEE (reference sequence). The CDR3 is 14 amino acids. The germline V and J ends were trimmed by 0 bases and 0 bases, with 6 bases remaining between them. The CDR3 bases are TGTGCCAGCAGCTTGGAACCCAACCAAGAGACCCAGTACTTC. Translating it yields CASSLEPNQETQYF.

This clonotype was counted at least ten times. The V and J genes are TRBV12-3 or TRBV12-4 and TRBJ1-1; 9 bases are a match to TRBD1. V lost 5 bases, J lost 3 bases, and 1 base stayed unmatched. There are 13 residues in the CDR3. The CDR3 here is CASSRTGDTEAFF. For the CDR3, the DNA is TGTGCCAGCAGTAGGACAGGGGACACTGAAGCTTTCTTT.

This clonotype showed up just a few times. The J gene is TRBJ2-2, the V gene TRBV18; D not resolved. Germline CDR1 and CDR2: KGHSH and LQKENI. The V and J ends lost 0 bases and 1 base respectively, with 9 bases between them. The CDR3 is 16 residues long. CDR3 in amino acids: CASSPPVGLNTGELFF. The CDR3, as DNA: TGTGCCAGCTCACCACCCGTGGGCCTGAACACCGGGGAGCTGTTTTTT.

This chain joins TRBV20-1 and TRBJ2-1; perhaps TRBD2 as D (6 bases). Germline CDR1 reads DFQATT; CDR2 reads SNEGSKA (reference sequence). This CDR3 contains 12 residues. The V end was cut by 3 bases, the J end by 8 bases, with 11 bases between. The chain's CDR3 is CSASGSTYEQFF. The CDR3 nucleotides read TGCAGTGCTAGCGGGAGCACGTATGAGCAGTTCTTC.

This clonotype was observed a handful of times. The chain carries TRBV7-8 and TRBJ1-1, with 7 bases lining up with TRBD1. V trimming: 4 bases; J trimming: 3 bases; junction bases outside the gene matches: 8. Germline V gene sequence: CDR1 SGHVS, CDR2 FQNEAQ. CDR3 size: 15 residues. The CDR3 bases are TGTGCCAGCAGCTCCCCGACAGGGATTTACACTGAAGCTTTCTTT. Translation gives CASSSPTGIYTEAFF.

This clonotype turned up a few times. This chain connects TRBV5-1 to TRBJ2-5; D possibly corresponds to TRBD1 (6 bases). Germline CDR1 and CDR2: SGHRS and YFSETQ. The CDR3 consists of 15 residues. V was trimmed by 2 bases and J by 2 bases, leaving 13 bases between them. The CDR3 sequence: CASSFHGTLQETQYF. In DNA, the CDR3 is TGCGCCAGCAGCTTTCACGGGACACTACAAGAGACCCAGTACTTC.

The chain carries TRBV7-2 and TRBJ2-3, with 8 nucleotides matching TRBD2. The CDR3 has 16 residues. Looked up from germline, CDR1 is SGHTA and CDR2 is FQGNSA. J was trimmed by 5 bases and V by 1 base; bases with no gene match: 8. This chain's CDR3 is CASSLGERGGEDTQYF. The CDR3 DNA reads TGTGCCAGCAGCTTAGGAGAACGGGGGGGCGAAGATACGCAGTATTTT.

The CDR3 protein is CSARDAGSAYEQYF. The CDR3 region has the DNA TGCAGTGCTAGAGATGCAGGGAGCGCCTACGAGCAGTACTTC. The chain employs TRBV20-1 and TRBJ2-7; D assignment may be TRBD1 or TRBD2 (5 bases each). This CDR3 comprises 14 residues. Germline V gene lookup returns CDR1 DFQATT and CDR2 SNEGSKA (reference sequence). V gave up 0 bases and J gave up 2 bases, with 11 bases separating them.